These 32 T cell receptor beta chains were all obtained from the same sample, sequenced in a study of control samples from healthy donors and cancer patients. Sequenced by immunoSEQ multiplex PCR; TCRdb stores in-frame clones only, minus some. This sample carries 170,000 or so clones, 90% of them seen once, and the ten largest clones take around 1.4%. Sequencing was carried out using blood. The source is a woman aged 45-59 years in good health.

The V call is TRBV27, the J call TRBJ2-6; 7 nucleotides agree with TRBD1. Germline CDR1 reads MNHEY; CDR2 reads SMNVEV (reference sequence). V lost 6 bases to trimming and J lost 2 bases; unmatched junction nucleotides: 16. This CDR3 contains 19 residues. CDR3 bases: TGTGCCAGCAGAGGGGGCGCCCGCACTGTGCCTCCTGGGGCCAACGTCCTGACTTTC. Protein sequence: CASRGGARTVPPGANVLTF.

This rearrangement joins TRBV4-3 to TRBJ2-1, with TRBD1 identical over 8 bases. J lost 6 bases, V lost 3 bases, and 7 bases had no gene match. Looked up from germline, CDR1 is LGHNA and CDR2 is YSLEER. The CDR3 sequence is 15 residues long. The CDR3 nucleotides read TGCGCCAGCAGCCAGGACAGGGCTCAATTCAATGAGCAGTTCTTC. It codes for CASSQDRAQFNEQFF.

V and J are TRBV4-3 and TRBJ1-2; possibly TRBD1 for D (5 bases). V was shortened by 0 bases and J by 1 base, with 9 bases between the two germline ends. Germline V CDR1 and CDR2: LGHNA, YSLEER. This CDR3 has 15 residues. CDR3 sequence: CASSQEDSFNYGYTF. The CDR3 bases are TGCGCCAGCAGCCAAGAAGACAGCTTTAACTATGGCTACACCTTC.

The chain carries TRBV7-8 and TRBJ1-2; D is unclear. The V gene's germline CDR1 is SGHVS and CDR2 FQNEAQ. V dropped 1 base and J dropped 2 bases, with 5 bases sitting between them. This CDR3 is built from 13 residues. For the CDR3, the DNA is TGTGCCAGCAGCTTAGACCTAAACTATGGCTACACCTTC. It encodes CASSLDLNYGYTF.

The V call is TRBV7-2, the J call TRBJ2-2; 8 bases line up with TRBD1. Germline V CDR1 and CDR2: SGHTA, FQGNSA. V lost 5 bases to trimming and J lost 4 bases; unmatched junction nucleotides: 6. The CDR3 has 15 residues. CDR3 bases: TGTGCCAGCAGCCTACAGGGGGAGGCCACCGGGGAGCTGTTTTTT. Its translation is CASSLQGEATGELFF. The variable domain in full, completed from reference TRBV7-2 and TRBJ2-2, reads GAGVSQSPSNKVTEKGKDVELRCDPISGHTALYWYRQSLGQGLEFLIYFQGNSAPDKSGLPSDRFSAERTGGSVSTLTIQRTQQEDSAVYLCASSLQGEATGELFFGEGSRLTVL.

The gene calls are TRBV20-1 and TRBJ2-1; 9 nucleotides line up with TRBD2. CDR1 is DFQATT and CDR2 is SNEGSKA in the germline V gene (reference sequence). V was pared by 3 bases and J by 1 base, with 4 bases of the junction left unmatched. The CDR3 is made up of 15 amino acids. CDR3 sequence reads: CSASNLAGSYNEQFF. The CDR3 coding sequence is TGCAGTGCTAGTAACCTAGCGGGGTCCTACAATGAGCAGTTCTTC.

This chain uses TRBV7-3 with TRBJ2-1; 9 bases match TRBD1. Germline CDR1 SGHTA, CDR2 FQGTGA. This CDR3 has 15 amino acids. The V gene end was trimmed by 6 bases and the J gene end by 5 bases; junction bases not matched to a gene: 8. For the CDR3, the DNA is TGTGCCAGCAGGCCCCCCGGGACAGGGAACAATGAGCAGTTCTTC. This sequence encodes CASRPPGTGNNEQFF.

The V gene is TRBV27, the J gene TRBJ1-1; TRBD1 might be the D (5 bases). From germline, CDR1 is MNHEY and CDR2 SMNVEV (reference sequence). Trimming removed 2 bases at V and 0 bases at J, with 13 bases between. The CDR3 is 16 amino acids. CDR3 nucleotides: TGTGCCAGCAGTTTAGTGGGACCCGCGCTGAACACTGAAGCTTTCTTT. Translated, it gives CASSLVGPALNTEAFF.

The chain has TRBV28 and TRBJ2-1; maybe TRBD2 (6 bases). V was pared by 3 bases and J by 6 bases, with 9 bases between. The CDR3 contains 13 residues. Germline V gives CDR1 MDHEN, CDR2 SYDVKM. CDR3 in amino acids: CASSLGGGNEQFF. CDR3 nucleotides: TGTGCCAGCAGTTTGGGGGGAGGCAATGAGCAGTTCTTC.

The genes are TRBV5-6 and TRBJ2-1; D not resolved. The CDR3 is made up of 13 amino acids. Germline assignment: CDR1 SGHDT and CDR2 YYEEEE. The V end lost 7 bases, the J end lost 6 bases, and 14 bases lay between the germline ends. The CDR3 DNA is TGTGCCAGCCTCCTCAGGCCTGTCAATGAGCAGTTCTTC. Protein product: CASLLRPVNEQFF.

J is TRBJ1-3 and V is TRBV2, with no clear D. The CDR3 extends over 15 amino acids. V dropped 6 bases and J dropped 0 bases, with 12 bases sitting between them. Germline CDR1 and CDR2: SNHLY and FYNNEI. This CDR3 is CASSPQTNSGNTIYF. The DNA for the CDR3 is TGTGCCAGCAGCCCCCAGACTAACTCTGGAAACACCATATATTTT.

The chain links TRBV7-9 to TRBJ1-1, with 8 positions matching TRBD1. V gave up 5 bases and J gave up 6 bases; unmatched junction bases: 14. The CDR3 is 16 residues long. Germline-derived CDR1 and CDR2 are SEHNR and FQNEAQ (reference sequence). DNA of the CDR3: TGTGCCAGCAGCCCCTCGGGCAGGGGGCTTTTTCCTGAAGCTTTCTTT. Its translation is CASSPSGRGLFPEAFF. The full variable domain, in which reference TRBV7-9 and TRBJ1-1 provide the parts outside the CDR3, is DTGVSQNPRHKITKRGQNVTFRCDPISEHNRLYWYRQTLGQGPEFLTYFQNEAQLEKSRLLSDRFSAERPKGSFSTLEIQRTEQGDSAMYLCASSPSGRGLFPEAFFGQGTRLTVV.

The chain carries TRBV9 and TRBJ2-7; 10 nucleotides match TRBD2. V was clipped by 0 bases and J by 4 bases; unmatched bases: 7. This CDR3 is 16 amino acids long. Germline-derived CDR1 and CDR2 are SGDLS and YYNGEE. CDR3 residues: CASSVAPSGSGYEQYF. The CDR3 DNA follows: TGTGCCAGCAGCGTAGCTCCTAGCGGGAGTGGATACGAGCAGTACTTC.

The V and J genes are TRBV19 and TRBJ1-1; D uncertain. The CDR3 covers 16 residues. Germline loops: CDR1 LNHDA, CDR2 SQIVND (reference sequence). Trimming cost V 6 bases and J 4 bases, with 21 bases left between them. As DNA, the CDR3 is TGTGCCAGTAGATCGCGTTTGGGGTTGGAGAGCACTGAAGCTTTCTTT. Protein product: CASRSRLGLESTEAFF.

This rearrangement joins TRBV29-1 to TRBJ2-1; no definite D call. There are 10 residues in the CDR3. Germline-derived CDR1 and CDR2 are SQVTM and ANQGSEA. CDR3 bases: TGCGCGTCGCTCACCAATGAGCAGTTCTTC. It encodes CASLTNEQFF.

V usage is TRBV27 and J usage is TRBJ1-2; D is undetermined. V lost 2 bases and J 0 bases, leaving 7 bases between the germline ends. CDR1 MNHEY and CDR2 SMNVEV come from the germline V gene (reference sequence). CDR3 length: 14 amino acids. The CDR3 region has the DNA TGTGCCAGCAGTTTACGTGACTCTAACTATGGCTACACCTTC. Translating gives CASSLRDSNYGYTF.

The chain is built from TRBV9 and TRBJ2-1; D might be TRBD2 (5 bases). The CDR3 runs to 13 residues. V gave up 6 bases and J gave up 0 bases, with 7 bases separating them. Germline lookup yields CDR1 SGDLS and CDR2 YYNGEE. The CDR3 nucleotides are TGTGCCAGCACCCGGGACTCCTACAATGAGCAGTTCTTC. Protein: CASTRDSYNEQFF. The full variable domain, rest sourced from reference TRBV9 and TRBJ2-1, is DSGVTQTPKHLITATGQRVTLRCSPRSGDLSVYWYQQSLDQGLQFLIQYYNGEERAKGNILERFSAQQFPDLHSELNLSSLELGDSALYFCASTRDSYNEQFFGPGTRLTVL.

The gene calls are TRBV6-1 and TRBJ2-5; D is perhaps TRBD2 (6 bases). There are 15 residues in the CDR3. Trimming took off 3 bases at V and 2 bases at J, with 13 bases between the two ends. In germline, CDR1 is MNHNS, CDR2 SASEGT. The CDR3 loop is CASSEGGTGQETQYF. CDR3 bases: TGTGCCAGCAGTGAGGGGGGAACCGGTCAAGAGACCCAGTACTTC.

This chain connects TRBV27 to TRBJ2-1, with D perhaps assigned TRBD1 or TRBD2 (5 bases each). Germline CDR1 MNHEY, CDR2 SMNVEV (reference sequence). The CDR3 runs to 17 residues. Trimming took off 5 bases at V and 0 bases at J, with 17 bases between the two ends. CDR3 region: CASSTYRDPGSYNEQFF. The CDR3 region has the DNA TGTGCCAGCAGTACGTACCGGGACCCTGGCTCCTACAATGAGCAGTTCTTC.

The rearrangement uses TRBV3-1 (or the pseudogene TRBV3-2) and TRBJ2-1; D remains ambiguous. In germline, CDR1 is LGHDT, CDR2 YNNKEL (reference sequence). The CDR3 runs 13 residues. V was trimmed by 3 bases and J by 7 bases, leaving 10 bases between them. In DNA form, the CDR3 reads TGTGCCAGCAGCCAGGGTGTGGGGAATGAGCAGTTCTTC. It codes for CASSQGVGNEQFF.

The chain links TRBV18 to TRBJ2-2; D unclear. CDR1 and CDR2 from the germline V gene are KGHSH and LQKENI. Trimming stripped 1 base from V and 1 base from J, with 4 bases between. The CDR3 loop spans 14 amino acids. Here the CDR3 reads CASSPRQNTGELFF. CDR3 coding DNA: TGTGCCAGCTCACCACGCCAGAACACCGGGGAGCTGTTTTTT.

The chain carries TRBV29-1 and TRBJ2-5, with TRBD1 as a possible D gene (6 bases). Trimming removed 7 bases at V and 5 bases at J, with 20 bases between. The germline V gene encodes CDR1 SQVTM and CDR2 ANQGSEA. The CDR3 runs 14 residues. The chain's CDR3 is CSADPQGSRETQYF. DNA for the CDR3: TGCAGCGCTGACCCACAGGGATCCCGGGAGACCCAGTACTTC.

This rearrangement joins TRBV29-1 to TRBJ1-1, with 8 bases matching TRBD1. The V gene end was trimmed by 6 bases and the J gene end by 5 bases; junction bases not matched to a gene: 5. The CDR3 sequence is 12 residues long. Germline V gene data show CDR1 as SQVTM and CDR2 as ANQGSEA. The CDR3 DNA follows: TGCAGCGTCTGCAGGGGGCGAACTGAAGCTTTCTTT. It is translated as CSVCRGRTEAFF.

The chain combines TRBV28 with TRBJ2-7; 11 bases are a match to TRBD1. The J segment lost 1 base and the V segment lost 11 bases, leaving 7 bases of the junction unmatched. The CDR3 contains 14 residues. Looked up from germline, CDR1 is MDHEN and CDR2 is SYDVKM. The CDR3 DNA follows: TGTGCCGGATCCGGGACAGGGGGTTCCTACGAGCAGTACTTC. It translates to CAGSGTGGSYEQYF. The variable domain in full, completed from reference TRBV28 and TRBJ2-7, reads DVKVTQSSRYLVKRTGEKVFLECVQDMDHENMFWYRQDPGLGLRLIYFSYDVKMKEKGDIPEGYSVSREKKERFSLILESASTNQTSMYLCAGSGTGGSYEQYFGPGTRLTVT.

This chain joins TRBV28 and TRBJ2-7; tentative D call: TRBD1 (5 bases). There are 15 residues in the CDR3. V lost 3 bases, J lost 2 bases, and 14 bases lay in between. CDR1 is MDHEN, CDR2 SYDVKM, per germline. CDR3 sequence (DNA): TGTGCCAGCAGTTTGCAGCCCGGACAAACCTACGAGCAGTACTTC. Its translation is CASSLQPGQTYEQYF.

The chain recombines TRBV7-3 with TRBJ2-7; TRBD1 matches at 8 bases. This CDR3 spans 15 amino acids. J was trimmed by 6 bases and V by 0 bases; bases with no gene match: 7. Germline CDR1 reads SGHTA; CDR2 reads FQGTGA. The CDR3 DNA is TGTGCCAGCAGCTTAACGGTCGCAGGGGGCGCCGAGCAGTACTTC. Protein sequence: CASSLTVAGGAEQYF. The full variable domain, in which reference TRBV7-3 and TRBJ2-7 provide the parts outside the CDR3, is GAGVSQTPSNKVTEKGKYVELRCDPISGHTALYWYRQSLGQGPEFLIYFQGTGAADDSGLPNDRFFAVRPEGSVSTLKIQRTERGDSAVYLCASSLTVAGGAEQYFGPGTRLTVT.

This chain connects TRBV5-1 to TRBJ2-5, with 9 bases that match TRBD1. V dropped 4 bases and J dropped 2; count of bases not matched to a gene: 3. CDR3 size: 14 residues. Germline loops: CDR1 SGHRS, CDR2 YFSETQ. CDR3 loop: CASSTDRGQETQYF. As DNA, the CDR3 is TGCGCCAGCAGCACGGACAGGGGTCAAGAGACCCAGTACTTC.

This clone appeared a single time. The CDR3 region has the DNA TGTGCCAGCAGCTCCAATGACAGTTTTCCCTACGAGCAGTACTTC. Its protein is CASSSNDSFPYEQYF. The chain recombines TRBV11-1 with TRBJ2-7; tentative D call: TRBD1 (5 bases). CDR1 and CDR2 from the germline V gene are SGHAT and FQDESV (reference sequence). The CDR3 has 15 amino acids. Trimming removed 4 bases from V and 2 bases from J, with 15 bases in between.

This chain links TRBV6-6 with TRBJ1-4; 9 bases align to TRBD1. Trimming cost V 6 bases and J 8 bases; bases outside gene matches: 10. The germline gives CDR1 MNHNY, CDR2 SVGAGI (reference sequence). The CDR3 covers 15 residues. The CDR3, as DNA: TGTGCCAGCAGCAAACCGGGACAGGGATTCGAAAAACTGTTTTTT. It specifies CASSKPGQGFEKLFF.

The rearrangement links TRBV4-1 to TRBJ1-5; no definite D call. V was clipped by 4 bases and J by 9 bases, with 16 bases between them. CDR1 and CDR2 (germline): MGHRA, YSYEKL. The CDR3 extends over 14 amino acids. CDR3 nucleotide sequence: TGCGCCAGCAGCCCAGTTCACGGTGAGGGGCCCCAGCATTTT. Its protein is CASSPVHGEGPQHF.

The V and J genes are TRBV9 and TRBJ1-1; TRBD1 might be the D (6 bases). V lost 4 bases, J lost 0 bases, and 10 bases lay in between. Germline CDR1 and CDR2: SGDLS and YYNGEE. The CDR3 contains 14 residues. The CDR3 loop reads CASSSTGMNTEAFF. The CDR3 region has the DNA TGTGCCAGCAGCTCGACAGGAATGAACACTGAAGCTTTCTTT.

This chain joins TRBV7-2 and TRBJ2-5; no reliable D call. CDR3 length equals 10 residues. Per the germline V gene, CDR1 is SGHTA and CDR2 is FQGNSA. The V and J ends lost 5 bases and 2 bases respectively, with 0 bases between them. This CDR3 reads CASSQETQYF. The CDR3 nucleotides are TGTGCCAGCAGCCAAGAGACCCAGTACTTC.